This T cell receptor beta chain comes out of a study of cytomegalovirus exposure and HLA in healthy donors. Study as a whole: Inside one of the first data releases sat 85 million or so unique TCRs taken from HLA-typed donors.

This clone came up many times. Its cognate antigen is unknown. Trimming took off 6 bases at V and 0 bases at J, with 6 bases between the two ends. The CDR3 extends over 14 amino acids. CDR1 and CDR2 (germline): SNHLY, FYNNEI. Study observations and caveats: Some 150 TCR beta chains were listed as cytomegalovirus-associated. CMV serostatus stood as the only immune exposure information on hand. Later work associated over 15,000 TCR beta sequences with HLA alleles at 0.05 false discovery rate.

PCR involved 60 Vbeta and 13 Jbeta primers. The method was immunoSEQ multiplex PCR; TCRdb's version includes in-frame clones alone and lacks a portion of them. Among 100,000 to 150,000 clones listed, 73% were seen once. The rearrangement joins TRBV2 to TRBJ1-6; no clear D. The clonotype originates from a man aged 55 to 69 in good health and CMV-seropositive. The material sequenced was PBMCs. CDR3 loop: CASRRYSYNSPLHF. The CDR3 DNA reads as TGTGCCAGCAGACGGTACTCCTATAATTCACCCCTCCACTTT.